This T cell receptor beta chain appears in the sequencing data of a study of T cell repertoires in cytomegalovirus infection. Notes on the study in general: Ex vivo, HLA-C-restricted CMV-specific TCR beta clonotypes prevailed over the rest of the response. Frequencies of public TCR beta families were cumulated, and this identified carriers of CMV plus the relevant HLA.

Concerning this clonotype: Its target is not known.

TCRdb re-derived calls from the reads in MiXCR, one entry per CDR3 protein. The sample shows about 700,000 distinct CDR3 sequences, 30% to 35% of them seen only once. This CDR3 spans 14 amino acids. Trimming pared 10 bases from V and 4 bases from J, leaving 19 bases between. Germline V gene data show CDR1 as SEHNR and CDR2 as FQNEAQ (reference sequence). The sequenced sample was cultured PBMCs, obtained from culture after CMV antigen stimulation. This receptor was obtained from a human donor in good health (CMV status not recorded). Some clones in this sample may be carry-over from other donors' samples. The chain uses TRBV7-9 and TRBJ1-2, with D possibly matching TRBD1 (5 bases). In DNA, the CDR3 is TGTGCCACCCAGGGTCTGGCCACATTCTATGGCTACACCTTC. Translation: CATQGLATFYGYTF.